One and the same sample provided the 24 T cell receptor beta chains below, sequenced in a study of blood T cell repertoires in COVID-19 (dated by TCRdb to 2018 to 2020). Receptor amplification or capture employed the immunoSEQ multiplex PCR assay. Imported from immuneACCESS, the table was reduced by TCRdb to in-frame sequences with V and J called. These copies leave out some clones; in studies compared against another copy, an unresolved V gene accounts for under half, and the cause of the remainder is not known. This sample has about 160,000 clones in its table, and roughly 77% of those were observed once. The ten largest clones add up to around 9.9% of the sample. The source material was peripheral blood. The source is a human donor in a cohort sampled during active COVID-19.

Concerning this clone: At the DNA level, this CDR3 is encoded by other sequences in the same sample as well. The rearrangement uses TRBV27 and TRBJ1-6; D uncertain. CDR1 is MNHEY, CDR2 SMNVEV, per germline (reference sequence). The CDR3 is made up of 15 amino acids. The V gene lost 5 bases and the J gene lost 7 bases, with 15 bases spanning the gap. Here the CDR3 reads CASSVGLLGNSPLHF. The CDR3 nucleotides read TGTGCCAGCAGTGTGGGCCTCCTTGGGAATTCACCCCTCCACTTT.

The chain combines TRBV2 with TRBJ1-5, with 7 positions matching TRBD1. The CDR3 length is 15 residues. The trim removed 9 bases at V and 0 bases at J, leaving 8 bases unmatched. Per the germline V gene, CDR1 is SNHLY and CDR2 is FYNNEI. CDR3 sequence (DNA): TGTGCCAGTTCTCAGGGGGACAATAGCAATCAGCCCCAGCATTTT. This sequence encodes CASSQGDNSNQPQHF.

The chain couples TRBV19 to TRBJ2-7; a possible D gene is TRBD1 (5 bases). Trimming cost V 6 bases and J 4 bases, with 16 bases left between them. CDR3 length: 14 amino acids. Germline lookup yields CDR1 LNHDA and CDR2 SQIVND (reference sequence). Here the CDR3 reads CASSQGVRTYEQYF. CDR3 bases: TGTGCCAGTAGCCAGGGTGTTAGGACGTACGAGCAGTACTTC. Filled out from reference TRBV19 and TRBJ2-7, the complete variable domain reads DGGITQSPKYLFRKEGQNVTLSCEQNLNHDAMYWYRQDPGQGLRLIYYSQIVNDFQKGDIAEGYSVSREKKESFPLTVTSAQKNPTAFYLCASSQGVRTYEQYFGPGTRLTVT.

This sequence joins TRBV11-2 and TRBJ2-3; D is ambiguous. The CDR3 runs 12 residues. The V gene's germline CDR1 is SGHAT and CDR2 FQNNGV. The V end was cut by 5 bases, the J end by 8 bases, with 11 bases between. As DNA, the CDR3 is TGTGCCAGCAGCCTCCGAGAAGCTACGCAGTATTTT. Translated, it gives CASSLREATQYF.

This clone occurred once. The chain carries TRBV29-1 and TRBJ1-3; no firm D call. V lost 4 bases to trimming and J lost 8 bases, with 9 bases between them. In germline, CDR1 is SQVTM, CDR2 ANQGSEA. This CDR3 has 11 residues. The CDR3 reads CSVGSSDTIYF. CDR3 DNA: TGCAGCGTTGGGTCCTCAGACACCATATATTTT. Full variable domain (remainder filled in from reference TRBV29-1 and TRBJ1-3): SAVISQKPSRDICQRGTSLTIQCQVDSQVTMMFWYRQQPGQSLTLIATANQGSEATYESGFVIDKFPISRPNLTFSTLTVSNMSPEDSSIYLCSVGSSDTIYFGEGSWLTVV.

As concerns this clone: At one of its ends the junction is not consistent with the germline gene, which may arise from a read error. This chain uses TRBV7-2 with TRBJ1-6; D gene uncertain. The germline V gene encodes CDR1 SGHTA and CDR2 FQGNSA. This CDR3 is built from 12 residues. CDR3 region: CASSSNNSPLHF. CDR3 nucleotide sequence: TGTGCCAGCAGCTCCAATAATTCACCCCTCCACTTT.

The chain is built from TRBV9 and TRBJ1-5, with 11 bases lining up with TRBD1. This CDR3 comprises 17 residues. The germline CDR1 and CDR2 sequences are SGDLS and YYNGEE. CDR3: CVPPQGQGVGGNQPQHF. The CDR3 nucleotides read TGTGTTCCACCACAGGGACAGGGGGTAGGAGGCAATCAGCCCCAGCATTTT.

The chain recombines TRBV3-1 (or the pseudogene TRBV3-2) with TRBJ2-5, with D unresolved. Germline CDR1 and CDR2: LGHDT and YNNKEL (reference sequence). This CDR3 comprises 14 residues. The V gene lost 5 bases and the J gene lost 9 bases, with 19 bases spanning the gap. The DNA of the CDR3 is TGTGCCAGCAGCTACCCGATGCGATCGATCGCCCAGTACTTC. Translation gives CASSYPMRSIAQYF.

The V gene is TRBV9, the J gene TRBJ2-7, with D uncertain. The CDR3 consists of 14 residues. Trimming left V 4 bases short and J 0 bases short, with 11 bases between. Germline V gene lookup returns CDR1 SGDLS and CDR2 YYNGEE. CDR3 amino acids: CASSPSSVSYEQYF. CDR3 coding DNA: TGTGCCAGCAGCCCCTCGAGCGTCTCCTACGAGCAGTACTTC.

This sequence joins TRBV6-6 and TRBJ2-7; D may be TRBD1 (5 bases). CDR1 MNHNY and CDR2 SVGAGI come from the germline V gene (reference sequence). This CDR3 has 14 residues. V was cut by 5 bases and J by 3 bases, with 14 bases left in between. CDR3 sequence (DNA): TGTGCCAGCAGTCTAGGGGCGAAATACTACGAGCAGTACTTC. It specifies CASSLGAKYYEQYF.

The chain couples TRBV5-4 to TRBJ1-6, with unresolved D. The germline V gene encodes CDR1 SGHNT and CDR2 YYREEE (reference sequence). Between the trimmed V and J ends, which lost 2 bases and 0 bases, there was a span of 6 bases. The length of the CDR3 is 15 residues. The CDR3 nucleotides read TGTGCCAGCAGCTTACCGGGCTCCTATAATTCACCCCTCCACTTT. Protein: CASSLPGSYNSPLHF. The whole variable domain, remainder taken from reference TRBV5-4 and TRBJ1-6, is ETGVTQSPTHLIKTRGQQVTLRCSSQSGHNTVSWYQQALGQGPQFIFQYYREEENGRGNFPPRFSGLQFPNYSSELNVNALELDDSALYLCASSLPGSYNSPLHFGNGTRLTVT.

This sequence joins TRBV4-1 and TRBJ1-4; 7 nucleotides align to TRBD1. The CDR3 contains 15 residues. Germline trimming cut 5 bases from V and 7 bases from J; bases unmatched to any gene: 10. Germline V gene sequence: CDR1 MGHRA, CDR2 YSYEKL. The CDR3 spells CASSTPRQGTEKLFF. CDR3 nucleotide sequence: TGCGCCAGCAGCACCCCTAGACAGGGTACTGAAAAACTGTTTTTT.

The genes are TRBV6-5 and TRBJ2-2, with 11 bases aligning to TRBD1. This CDR3 is 15 amino acids long. Trimming cost V 6 bases and J 8 bases; bases outside gene matches: 8. CDR1 is MNHEY, CDR2 SVGAGI, per germline. CDR3 in DNA: TGTGCCAGCAGACCAGGACAGGGGGCGTCGGGGGAGCTGTTTTTT. Its translation: CASRPGQGASGELFF.

The chain couples TRBV30 to TRBJ1-2; D unclear. Germline V lookup: CDR1 GTSNPN, CDR2 SVGIG (reference sequence). V was trimmed by 0 bases and J by 13 bases, leaving 12 bases between them. The CDR3 covers 11 residues. Here the CDR3 DNA reads TGTGCCTGGAGTGTCGCAGGATGGTCCACCTTC. This gives the protein CAWSVAGWSTF.

The chain employs TRBV2 and TRBJ1-1, with D tentatively TRBD1 (5 bases). The CDR3 has 15 residues. The germline V and J ends were trimmed by 1 base and 6 bases, with 15 bases remaining between them. Per the germline V gene, CDR1 is SNHLY and CDR2 is FYNNEI. CDR3 bases: TGTGCCAGCAGTGAAGTGCAGGGACTGGGGTCTGAAGCTTTCTTT. It codes for CASSEVQGLGSEAFF.

This rearrangement joins TRBV28 to TRBJ2-1, with 7 bases identical to TRBD1. Germline lookup yields CDR1 MDHEN and CDR2 SYDVKM. The CDR3 is 14 amino acids. After removal of 7 bases from V and 6 bases from J, the junction contained 9 bases not matched to a gene. The CDR3 here is CASKGGTAVNEQFF. The CDR3 DNA is TGTGCCAGCAAGGGTGGGACAGCGGTCAATGAGCAGTTCTTC.

The chain employs TRBV27 and TRBJ2-1, with D perhaps matching TRBD1 (6 bases). Germline CDR1 and CDR2: MNHEY and SMNVEV (reference sequence). V was clipped by 6 bases and J by 5 bases, with 20 bases between them. The CDR3 has 16 residues. CDR3 in amino acids: CASRPGATATNNEQFF. CDR3 nucleotide sequence: TGTGCCAGCAGGCCAGGGGCTACGGCGACAAACAATGAGCAGTTCTTC.

This clone occurred once. The rearrangement joins TRBV24-1 to TRBJ2-3, with D perhaps matching TRBD1 (6 bases). CDR1 and CDR2 from the germline V gene are KGHDR and SFDVKD. V shed 0 bases and J shed 6 bases, with 15 bases lying between them. CDR3 length: 16 residues. The CDR3 is CATSDLGAGASDTQYF. In nucleotides, the CDR3 is TGTGCCACCAGTGATTTGGGTGCAGGGGCCTCCGATACGCAGTATTTT.

The genes are TRBV27 and TRBJ1-5; possible D gene TRBD1, 5 bases. The CDR3 loop spans 14 amino acids. Looked up from germline, CDR1 is MNHEY and CDR2 is SMNVEV (reference sequence). Deletions cut 1 base from V and 7 bases from J, with 11 bases between. CDR3 in DNA: TGTGCCAGCAGTTTATGGGGGGAAGGACAGCCCCAGCATTTT. It specifies CASSLWGEGQPQHF.

The chain has TRBV18 and TRBJ2-3; 13 bases are shared with TRBD2. CDR1 is KGHSH, CDR2 LQKENI, per germline. This CDR3 spans 15 amino acids. With V trimmed by 6 bases and J by 6 bases, 6 bases remained unmatched. The CDR3 reads CASSSGLAGLDTQYF. CDR3 DNA sequence: TGTGCCAGCTCTTCGGGACTAGCGGGACTGGATACGCAGTATTTT. Full variable domain (rest looked up from reference TRBV18 and TRBJ2-3): NAGVMQNPRHLVRRRGQEARLRCSPMKGHSHVYWYRQLPEEGLKFMVYLQKENIIDESGMPKERFSAEFPKEGPSILRIQQVVRGDSAAYFCASSSGLAGLDTQYFGPGTRLTVL.

The rearrangement joins TRBV2 to TRBJ1-4, with 8 bases matching TRBD1. Germline CDR1 is SNHLY and CDR2 is FYNNEI. V trimming: 7 bases; J trimming: 6 bases; junction bases outside the gene matches: 10. CDR3 length: 15 residues. CDR3 sequence (DNA): TGTGCCAGCACGCCCTCAGGGGGCGGGTATGAAAAACTGTTTTTT. Translated, it gives CASTPSGGGYEKLFF. Using reference TRBV2 and TRBJ1-4 for the parts outside the CDR3, the full variable domain is EPEVTQTPSHQVTQMGQEVILRCVPISNHLYFYWYRQILGQKVEFLVSFYNNEISEKSEIFDDQFSVERPDGSNFTLKIRSTKLEDSAMYFCASTPSGGGYEKLFFGSGTQLSVL.

In DNA form, the CDR3 reads TGTGCCAGCAGCTCCGGGAGGGACCACGAGCAGTACTTC. Translating it yields CASSSGRDHEQYF. V gene TRBV7-9 combines with J gene TRBJ2-7, with TRBD2 matching 8 bases. Trimming took 4 bases from V and 5 from J; bases not matched to a gene: 4. The CDR3 extends over 13 amino acids. Germline V gives CDR1 SEHNR, CDR2 FQNEAQ (reference sequence). Full variable domain (rest looked up from reference TRBV7-9 and TRBJ2-7): DTGVSQNPRHKITKRGQNVTFRCDPISEHNRLYWYRQTLGQGPEFLTYFQNEAQLEKSRLLSDRFSAERPKGSFSTLEIQRTEQGDSAMYLCASSSGRDHEQYFGPGTRLTVT.

The chain joins TRBV19 to TRBJ1-2, with D possibly matching TRBD1 (6 bases). V lost 7 bases and J lost 4, with 19 bases in between. This CDR3 spans 15 amino acids. CDR1 and CDR2 (germline): LNHDA, SQIVND (reference sequence). The chain's CDR3 is CASTPPQGRGYGYTF. As DNA, the CDR3 is TGTGCCAGTACCCCCCCACAGGGAAGGGGCTATGGCTACACCTTC. Filled out from reference TRBV19 and TRBJ1-2, the complete variable domain reads DGGITQSPKYLFRKEGQNVTLSCEQNLNHDAMYWYRQDPGQGLRLIYYSQIVNDFQKGDIAEGYSVSREKKESFPLTVTSAQKNPTAFYLCASTPPQGRGYGYTFGSGTRLTVV.

This clone showed up just once. This rearrangement joins TRBV10-1 to TRBJ2-1; 9 nucleotides match TRBD1. Unmatched junction bases numbered 3, after V lost 3 bases and J lost 3 bases. CDR1 is WNHNN and CDR2 is SYGVQD in the germline V gene (reference sequence). This CDR3 is 15 amino acids long. CDR3 nucleotide sequence: TGCGCCAGCAGTGATAGGGACAGGGTCTACAATGAGCAGTTCTTC. This sequence encodes CASSDRDRVYNEQFF.